This T cell receptor (beta chain) was identified during a study of T-cell reconstitution after alpha-beta-depleted transplantation in children. This clonotype was counted at least ten times. Germline lookup yields CDR1 SGDLS and CDR2 YYNGEE. The CDR3 length is 18 residues. V dropped 6 bases and J dropped 4; count of bases not matched to a gene: 16. Preparation of the TCRbeta library was carried out with unique molecular identifiers. Each CDR3 protein gets one entry after TCRdb re-called the PCR reads with MiXCR. The table has about 610,000 distinct CDR3 sequences, about 10% seen once; the top ten hold less than 5%.

This clonotype was sampled from a human donor who donated a stem cell graft to a child with acute myeloid leukemia. The V call is TRBV9, the J call TRBJ1-2, with 12 bases identical to TRBD1. Source: PBMCs from the stem cell graft donor, taken from the stem cell graft. This CDR3 is CASTLDGDRGLSGYGYTF. CDR3 sequence (DNA): TGTGCCAGCACCTTAGACGGGGACAGGGGGCTAAGCGGCTATGGCTACACCTTC.